This record covers a single T cell receptor beta chain. These data originate in a study of CD8 T cells in Susac syndrome. V was cut by 4 bases and J by 2 bases, with 15 bases left in between. The CDR3 is 15 residues long. Germline assignment: CDR1 SGHRS and CDR2 YFSETQ. When the RNA was reverse transcribed, random hexamers were used with an input of 0.5 to 1 ug. immunoSEQ multiplex PCR amplified TCR beta CDR3 across 54 Vbeta, 13 Jbeta. One entry per CDR3 protein, called by TCRdb with MiXCR from the immunoSEQ multiplex PCR reads. The data contain about 300,000 distinct CDR3 sequences, around 90% of them seen just once; the ten biggest clones take up about 0.063%.

The sequencing input was CD4+ T cells from PBMCs. This sequence originates from a human donor with multiple sclerosis. The chain employs TRBV5-1 and TRBJ1-2; D is unresolved. In nucleotides, the CDR3 is TGCGCCAGCAGCCCCGGTCGTCGGGAAAACTATGGCTACACCTTC. Its protein product is CASSPGRRENYGYTF.